Listed below are T cell receptor beta chains from one sample, sequenced in a study of T cell responses to AZD1222 COVID-19 vaccine. Assay used: immunoSEQ multiplex PCR; TCRdb lists only in-frame clones, some missing. The sample holds some 150,000 clones; approximately 87% are singletons and the top ten take 4% to 5.5%. The input for sequencing was peripheral blood, taken 28 days after the second AZD1222 dose. All receptors come from an adult who received the AZD1222 COVID-19 vaccine. CDR3s include the opening cysteine and the closing phenylalanine or tryptophan. The D gene is left open where the match is weak. Clone size is stated in some rows and not others, as once, few, many or a class when expanded.

d_call	v_call	clone_size	j_call	cdr3_nt	cdr3_aa
.	TRBV6-1	.	TRBJ1-2	TGTGCCAGCAGTGAAGCGGCGGGATCTTACGGGGGCTACACCTTC	CASSEAAGSYGGYTF
.	TRBV9	.	TRBJ2-7	TGTGCCAGCAGCTCGTCCTACGAGCAGTACTTC	CASSSSYEQYF
.	TRBV6-5	.	TRBJ1-1	TGTGCCAGCAGTTACTCGATGAACACTGAAGCTTTCTTT	CASSYSMNTEAFF
TRBD1	TRBV30	.	TRBJ1-2	TGTGCCTGGAGTGGAATTTACAGGGGTTTAGGGGGCTACACCTTC	CAWSGIYRGLGGYTF
TRBD2	TRBV27	.	TRBJ2-3	TGTGCCAGCAGTTTATTTAAGCGGGGGCCGAACACAGATACGCAGTATTTT	CASSLFKRGPNTDTQYF
TRBD1	TRBV18	.	TRBJ1-2	TGTGCCAGCTCACTAGGGACAGGGGGCGACTATGGCTACACCTTC	CASSLGTGGDYGYTF
.	TRBV6-6	.	TRBJ1-3	TGTGCCTCCCATGCGGGCCGGGGCTCTGGAAACACCATATATTTT	CASHAGRGSGNTIYF
TRBD1	TRBV7-2	.	TRBJ1-6	TGTGCCAGCAGCCTAACCAGGGGGCGTTATTCACCCCTCCACTTT	CASSLTRGRYSPLHF
TRBD1	TRBV5-4	.	TRBJ1-5	TGTGCCAGCAGCTTGGCCGGGACAGGGAGCGACCAGCCCCAGCATTTT	CASSLAGTGSDQPQHF
.	TRBV2	.	TRBJ1-2	TGTGCCGTTAGCGAGGGGAAGAACTATGGCTACACCTTC	CAVSEGKNYGYTF
.	TRBV24-1	.	TRBJ2-2	TGTGCCACCAGTGATCGGGACACTTCAAAGAACACCGGGGAGCTGTTTTTT	CATSDRDTSKNTGELFF
.	TRBV12-5	.	TRBJ1-2	TGTGCTAGTGACCCCGAGGGGGTTGGTGGCTACACCTTC	CASDPEGVGGYTF
.	TRBV29-1	few	TRBJ2-1	TGCAGCGGAGGTTACAATGAGCAGTTCTTC	CSGGYNEQFF
.	TRBV29-1	.	TRBJ1-2	TGCAGCGTTGATGAAGGCTATGGCTACACCTTC	CSVDEGYGYTF
.	TRBV18	.	TRBJ1-3	TGTGCCAGCTCACCGACAACTATCAGGGTCTCTGGAAACACCATATATTTT	CASSPTTIRVSGNTIYF
.	TRBV28	.	TRBJ2-7	TGTGCCAGCAGTTTATTTGGGGTTAAGTACGAGCAGTACTTC	CASSLFGVKYEQYF
TRBD1	TRBV7-9	.	TRBJ1-1	TGTGCCAGCAGCTTAGCGCAGGGGGAAAGAGCTTTCTTT	CASSLAQGERAFF
.	TRBV29-1	.	TRBJ2-5	TGCAGCGTTGACAGAAGCCAAGAGACCCAGTACTTC	CSVDRSQETQYF
TRBD1	TRBV2	.	TRBJ1-4	TGTGCCAGCGGGGACAGGGGGGTCGAAAAACTGTTTTTT	CASGDRGVEKLFF
.	TRBV6-5	once	TRBJ1-1	TGTGCCAGCAGTTACGGGGGAGGTACTGAAGCTTTCTTT	CASSYGGGTEAFF
TRBD1	TRBV6-5	.	TRBJ2-7	TGTGCCAGCAGCCTTCTGGACAGGGGCACCTACGAGCAGTACTTC	CASSLLDRGTYEQYF
TRBD1	TRBV30	.	TRBJ1-5	TGTGCCTGGAGTGCCGGGACAGAGTTCAATCAGCCCCAGCATTTT	CAWSAGTEFNQPQHF
.	TRBV15	.	TRBJ2-5	TGTGCCACCAGCAGAGTGCGAGAGACCCAGTACTTC	CATSRVRETQYF
.	TRBV12-3/TRBV12-4	.	TRBJ2-7	TGTGCCCCATGCAGGGCGCTCTCCTACGAGCAGTACTTC	CAPCRALSYEQYF
.	TRBV27	.	TRBJ1-2	TGTGCCAGCAGCCGGGACGGTATCTACACCTTC	CASSRDGIYTF
.	TRBV29-1	.	TRBJ1-4	TGCAGCGTTGAGGCCATGGGTGAAAAACTGTTTTTT	CSVEAMGEKLFF
TRBD2	TRBV9	.	TRBJ2-3	TGTGCCAGCAGCGGGTTAGCGGGGGGGCGAAGTGGGTTTCCAGATACGCAGTATTTT	CASSGLAGGRSGFPDTQYF
.	TRBV5-1	.	TRBJ1-1	TGCGCCAGCAGCCCGGCTGACTTCGGTGTTACTGAAGCTTTCTTT	CASSPADFGVTEAFF
.	TRBV18	.	TRBJ2-7	TGTGCCAGCTCACCTCCAACAGGGTTTGGCTACGAGCAGTACTTC	CASSPPTGFGYEQYF
.	TRBV3-1/TRBV3-2	.	TRBJ1-3	TGTGCCAGCAGCCAAGGAGTGGTCTGGGCGGATACCTCTGGAAACACCATATATTTT	CASSQGVVWADTSGNTIYF
.	TRBV12-3/TRBV12-4	few	TRBJ1-1	TGTGCCAGCAGTCCGACTAGGGGAACTGAAGCTTTCTTT	CASSPTRGTEAFF
.	TRBV19	.	TRBJ2-1	TGTGCCAGTACTAGGGGGGATGAGCAGTTCTTC	CASTRGDEQFF
TRBD2	TRBV6-2/TRBV6-3	few	TRBJ2-1	TGTGCCAGCAGCCGGGGACTAGAGGCCTACAATGAGCAGTTCTTC	CASSRGLEAYNEQFF
TRBD1	TRBV13	.	TRBJ2-3	TGTGCCAGCAGCTTTCGACAGGGGAGCACAGATACGCAGTATTTT	CASSFRQGSTDTQYF
.	TRBV18	.	TRBJ1-1	TGTGCCAGCTCAGTCACAGGCAGATCAAGCACTGAAGCTTTCTTT	CASSVTGRSSTEAFF
.	TRBV9	.	TRBJ1-1	TGTGCCAGCAGCCCTCGGAGGACCCAAAGTCGCACTGAAGCTTTCTTT	CASSPRRTQSRTEAFF
.	TRBV7-6	.	TRBJ2-5	TGTGCCAGCAGCCGTCCGGGTGGAGAGACCCAGTACTTC	CASSRPGGETQYF
TRBD2	TRBV3-1/TRBV3-2	.	TRBJ2-1	TGTGCCAGCAGCCAGCGGGGGGGCCGCGTCGATGAGCAGTTCTTC	CASSQRGGRVDEQFF
.	TRBV2	.	TRBJ1-2	TGTGCCAGCGGAACCCAGGGAAGGAGTGGCTATGGCTACACCTTC	CASGTQGRSGYGYTF
TRBD1	TRBV14	.	TRBJ1-6	TGTGCCAGCAGTCAAGTACAGGGGGTTGGTAATTCACCCCTCCACTTT	CASSQVQGVGNSPLHF
TRBD1	TRBV5-1	.	TRBJ1-1	TGCGCCAGCAGCCGGGGACAGCTGAACACTGAAGCTTTCTTT	CASSRGQLNTEAFF
.	TRBV6-1	.	TRBJ1-6	TGTGCCAGCAGTGAAGCCAGGGTAGGTTCACCCCTCCACTTT	CASSEARVGSPLHF
.	TRBV5-6	once	TRBJ2-7	TGTGCCAGCAGCCCCGATGGGGGTGAACCCTACTACGAGCAGTACTTC	CASSPDGGEPYYEQYF
.	TRBV7-2	.	TRBJ2-1	TGTGCCAGCAGCCCAAACTCCTACAATGAGCAGTTCTTC	CASSPNSYNEQFF
.	TRBV7-2	.	TRBJ1-6	TGTGCCAGCAGCCAGATACAGGGTGGTTCACCCCTCCACTTT	CASSQIQGGSPLHF
.	TRBV27	.	TRBJ1-2	TGTGCCAGCAGCTTACAGCCGGGGGGTGGCCACACCTTC	CASSLQPGGGHTF
.	TRBV15	.	TRBJ2-2	TGTGCCACCAGCAGACGGCGTATCGGGGAAACCGGGGAGCTGTTTTTT	CATSRRRIGETGELFF
.	TRBV5-6	.	TRBJ1-2	TGTGCCAGCAGTTCCGGGACTAACTATGGCTACACCTTC	CASSSGTNYGYTF